One sample yielded the 6 T cell receptor beta chains listed below, sequenced in a study of blood T cell repertoires in COVID-19. Here immunoSEQ multiplex PCR was the method, and the copy in TCRdb shows in-frame clones only, minus some. In the table there are about 210,000 clones, 83% of which are singletons. The specimen was peripheral blood. The receptors come from a woman between 35 and 50 years old with active or convalescent COVID-19.

The CDR3: CASSSNRASTDTQYF. DNA for the CDR3: TGTGCCAGCAGCTCAAACAGGGCTAGCACAGATACGCAGTATTTT. The chain is built from TRBV7-9 and TRBJ2-3; a possible D gene is TRBD1 (6 bases). The CDR3 consists of 15 residues. Germline assignment: CDR1 SEHNR and CDR2 FQNEAQ (reference sequence). Trimming pared 4 bases from V and 0 bases from J, leaving 11 bases between. The whole variable domain, remainder taken from reference TRBV7-9 and TRBJ2-3, is DTGVSQNPRHKITKRGQNVTFRCDPISEHNRLYWYRQTLGQGPEFLTYFQNEAQLEKSRLLSDRFSAERPKGSFSTLEIQRTEQGDSAMYLCASSSNRASTDTQYFGPGTRLTVL.

The chain is built from TRBV7-2 and TRBJ1-3, with D uncertain. V dropped 8 bases and J dropped 2 bases, with 13 bases sitting between them. Germline-derived CDR1 and CDR2 are SGHTA and FQGNSA. This CDR3 is built from 14 residues. The CDR3 protein is CASPSSRTGNTIYF. The CDR3 bases are TGTGCCAGCCCCAGTTCGCGGACTGGAAACACCATATATTTT.

The chain combines TRBV5-4 with TRBJ2-3; D gene ambiguous. The CDR3 length is 12 residues. The germline gives CDR1 SGHNT, CDR2 YYREEE (reference sequence). Trimming cost V 0 bases and J 4 bases, with 3 bases left between them. In DNA form, the CDR3 reads TGTGCCAGCAGCTTGGCCGCAGATACGCAGTATTTT. It specifies CASSLAADTQYF.

This chain links TRBV5-6 with TRBJ1-1; D gene unclear. The germline CDR1 and CDR2 sequences are SGHDT and YYEEEE. The CDR3 extends over 13 amino acids. Trimming removed 4 bases from V and 4 bases from J, with 11 bases in between. CDR3 amino acids: CASSQVSGTEAFF. CDR3 DNA: TGTGCCAGCAGCCAAGTCTCAGGCACTGAAGCTTTCTTT.

The chain joins TRBV29-1 to TRBJ2-2; TRBD1 is a possible D gene (5 bases). The V end was cut by 6 bases, the J end by 2 bases, with 13 bases between. Germline V lookup: CDR1 SQVTM, CDR2 ANQGSEA. The CDR3 has 14 residues. The CDR3: CSVLRELNTGELFF. The CDR3 bases are TGCAGCGTGCTCAGGGAATTAAACACCGGGGAGCTGTTTTTT.

This sequence joins TRBV4-3 and TRBJ1-1; 9 bases align to TRBD1. The CDR3 loop spans 16 amino acids. Germline CDR1 LGHNA, CDR2 YSLEER. J lost 3 bases, V lost 1 base, and 6 bases had no gene match. The CDR3 region has the DNA TGCGCCAGCAGCCAAGGGACAGGGGTAGGAGACACTGAAGCTTTCTTT. This translates into CASSQGTGVGDTEAFF.